Below are 14 T cell receptor beta chains sequenced from a single sample in a study of T cell repertoires and HLA-DP antigens. Profiled with immunoSEQ multiplex PCR; TCRdb holds only in-frame clones, not every one. This table holds a few thousand clones, about 80% found once. HeLa cells expressing allogeneic DPB1 restimulated the approximately 15-day-expanded CD4+ cells for 24 h. HeLa stimulator cells carried retrovirally transduced HLA-DPA1/DPB1, HLA-DM, invariant chain and CD80. The sequenced material came from CD137- CD4+ T cells from cultured PBMCs. Source of these receptors: a woman between 18 and 29 years old in good health and CMV-seronegative.

The chain has TRBV5-1 and TRBJ1-3, with a tentative D call TRBD1 (5 bases). From germline, CDR1 is SGHRS and CDR2 YFSETQ. This CDR3 has 15 amino acids. V was trimmed by 5 bases and J by 1 base, leaving 13 bases between them. The CDR3 DNA sequence: TGCGCCAGCAGGCTGGGACTGGCTTCTGGAAACACCATATATTTT. Protein product: CASRLGLASGNTIYF.

The rearrangement joins TRBV6-1 to TRBJ1-5; TRBD1 might be the D (6 bases). The V end was cut by 8 bases, the J end by 7 bases, with 6 bases between. Germline CDR1 is MNHNS and CDR2 is SASEGT. The CDR3 is 10 residues long. As DNA, the CDR3 is TGTGCCAGCGGGGGCCAGCCCCAGCATTTT. Protein sequence: CASGGQPQHF.

V gene TRBV19 combines with J gene TRBJ2-1, with 8 bases matching TRBD2. The CDR3 is 13 residues long. The germline V gene encodes CDR1 LNHDA and CDR2 SQIVND (reference sequence). V lost 6 bases, J lost 5 bases, and 3 bases stayed unmatched. In DNA form, the CDR3 reads TGTGCCAGTAGGGAGCGGGGGAACAATGAGCAGTTCTTC. It translates to CASRERGNNEQFF.

The chain has TRBV30 and TRBJ2-7; D call uncertain. The CDR3 has 13 amino acids. V lost 2 bases and J lost 0, with 8 bases in between. CDR1 GTSNPN and CDR2 SVGIG come from the germline V gene (reference sequence). This CDR3 reads CAWSQTDSYEQYF. The CDR3 region has the DNA TGTGCCTGGAGTCAAACAGACTCCTACGAGCAGTACTTC.

The chain recombines TRBV27 with TRBJ2-6; 7 positions match TRBD2. V lost 6 bases and J lost 0; bases outside the gene matches: 11. This CDR3 is built from 18 residues. Germline V gives CDR1 MNHEY, CDR2 SMNVEV (reference sequence). The CDR3 sequence is CASRGHGGGLSGANVLTF. The DNA for the CDR3 is TGTGCCAGCAGGGGTCATGGGGGAGGGCTCTCTGGGGCCAACGTCCTGACTTTC. Full variable domain (outside the CDR3, taken from reference TRBV27 and TRBJ2-6): EAQVTQNPRYLITVTGKKLTVTCSQNMNHEYMSWYRQDPGLGLRQIYYSMNVEVTDKGDVPEGYKVSRKEKRNFPLILESPSPNQTSLYFCASRGHGGGLSGANVLTFGAGSRLTVL.

The V call is TRBV5-1, the J call TRBJ1-2; 8 nucleotides line up with TRBD1. The CDR3 is made up of 15 amino acids. Germline V lookup: CDR1 SGHRS, CDR2 YFSETQ. J was trimmed by 4 bases and V by 1 base; bases with no gene match: 6. CDR3 DNA: TGCGCCAGCAGCTTGACCGGACAGGGTAGCTATGGCTACACCTTC. Amino acid sequence: CASSLTGQGSYGYTF.

The chain couples TRBV18 to TRBJ2-7, with a weak D call TRBD2 (5 bases). The ends were cut back, 4 bases at V and 10 bases at J, with 17 bases in the middle. The CDR3 loop spans 13 amino acids. Germline lookup yields CDR1 KGHSH and CDR2 LQKENI. The CDR3 DNA is TGTGCCAGCTCACTAGACCAAATAACGGGACAGTACTTC. As protein: CASSLDQITGQYF.

This rearrangement joins TRBV7-2 to TRBJ2-5, with a weak D call TRBD2 (6 bases). The CDR3 runs to 15 residues. With 5 bases removed from V and 5 bases from J, the gap between germline ends came to 18 bases. Germline V gives CDR1 SGHTA, CDR2 FQGNSA. CDR3 in DNA: TGTGCCAGCAGCATATCGCTTTCGGGGGAGGAGACCCAGTACTTC. Translation: CASSISLSGEETQYF.

This chain uses TRBV6-6 with TRBJ1-2, with D possibly TRBD1 on 5 matching bases. From germline, CDR1 is MNHNY and CDR2 SVGAGI (reference sequence). Trimming cost V 2 bases and J 7 bases, with 14 bases left between them. This CDR3 contains 14 residues. The CDR3: CASSYLEGRPGYTF. As DNA, the CDR3 is TGTGCCAGCAGTTACCTCGAGGGGAGGCCTGGCTACACCTTC.

The rearrangement uses TRBV5-1 and TRBJ2-1; no clear D. This CDR3 spans 13 amino acids. The germline V gene encodes CDR1 SGHRS and CDR2 YFSETQ. Between the trimmed V and J ends, which lost 0 bases and 9 bases, there was a span of 10 bases. The CDR3 DNA reads as TGCGCCAGCAGCTTGGATGGGTCCGGTGAGCAGTTCTTC. Translating gives CASSLDGSGEQFF.

The chain recombines TRBV27 with TRBJ1-1; 10 bases agree with TRBD1. V lost 3 bases and J lost 6; bases outside the gene matches: 4. Looked up from germline, CDR1 is MNHEY and CDR2 is SMNVEV (reference sequence). There are 14 residues in the CDR3. The DNA for the CDR3 is TGTGCCAGCAGTTTGACAGGGGGCAGAGCTGAAGCTTTCTTT. Protein product: CASSLTGGRAEAFF.

The chain is built from TRBV13 and TRBJ2-1, with a possible D match to TRBD2 (7 bases). CDR3 length: 14 residues. CDR1 and CDR2 (germline): PRHDT, FYEKMQ (reference sequence). V gave up 6 bases and J gave up 7 bases, with 16 bases separating them. In nucleotides, the CDR3 is TGTGCCAGCAGGTGGCAGGGGAGGGTGAATGAGCAGTTCTTC. It encodes CASRWQGRVNEQFF.

The chain links TRBV6-5 to TRBJ2-3; D unclear. Looked up from germline, CDR1 is MNHEY and CDR2 is SVGAGI. V lost 5 bases, J lost 2 bases, and 8 bases lay in between. This CDR3 has 13 amino acids. The CDR3 region is CASSSVPTDTQYF. CDR3 DNA: TGTGCCAGCAGTAGTGTTCCCACAGATACGCAGTATTTT.

The J gene is TRBJ2-3, the V gene TRBV7-2, with TRBD1 identical over 9 bases. V dropped 8 bases and J dropped 0; count of bases not matched to a gene: 6. The CDR3 consists of 15 residues. Germline V CDR1 and CDR2: SGHTA, FQGNSA. The CDR3 protein is CASGRGTGSTDTQYF. In DNA form, the CDR3 reads TGTGCCAGCGGCAGAGGGACAGGGAGCACAGATACGCAGTATTTT.